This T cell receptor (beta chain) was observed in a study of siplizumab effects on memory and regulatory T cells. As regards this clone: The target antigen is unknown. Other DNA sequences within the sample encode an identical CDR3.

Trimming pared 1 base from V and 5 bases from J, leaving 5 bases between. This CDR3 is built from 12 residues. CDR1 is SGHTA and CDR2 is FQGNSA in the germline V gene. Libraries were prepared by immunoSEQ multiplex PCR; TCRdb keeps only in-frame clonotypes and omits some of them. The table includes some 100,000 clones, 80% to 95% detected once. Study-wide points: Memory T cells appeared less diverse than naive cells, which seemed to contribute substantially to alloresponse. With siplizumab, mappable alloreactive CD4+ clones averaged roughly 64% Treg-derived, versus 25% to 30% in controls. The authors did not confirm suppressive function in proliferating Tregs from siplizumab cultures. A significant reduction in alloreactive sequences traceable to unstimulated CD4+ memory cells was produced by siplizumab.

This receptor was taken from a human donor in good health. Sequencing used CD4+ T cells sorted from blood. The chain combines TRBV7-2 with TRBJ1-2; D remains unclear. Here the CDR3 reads CASSLVGYGYTF. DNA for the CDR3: TGTGCCAGCAGCTTAGTTGGGTATGGCTACACCTTC.